This TCR beta chain came from a study of blood T cell repertoires in COVID-19 (TCRdb year 2020). General notes on the study: Samples from collaborators originated in the United States, Italy and Spain and spanned both the acute and convalescent phases of COVID-19. A freely available public database, intended as a resource for researchers studying the immune response to SARS-CoV-2, is where the repertoires were released. Samples were obtained from the ongoing ImmuneRACE study (first 160 participants) and from 1,254 subjects provided by 6 global collaborators. The dataset comprised deeply sampled blood TCRbeta repertoires from subjects exposed to, actively infected with, or recovered from COVID-19. Where available, HLA class I and class II types were taken from metadata supplied by the sample provider and were not determined by assay-based typing. The sample metadata nearly always contained a de-identified subject ID, COVID-19 status, age in years and sex. The material from the prospective study consisted of cDNA or gDNA derived from T cells, B-cell-depleted T cells, or PBMCs. Study-level results and caveats: The amount of clinical and demographic metadata varied by source and participant and was provided uncurated.

A second Seattle source provided samples from volunteer blood donors who had recovered from COVID-19. Each collaborating institution followed its own protocols to collect whole blood in K2EDTA tubes. For TCRbeta analysis, collaborators shipped samples as frozen whole blood, isolated PBMCs, or DNA extracted from either of those sample types. This clone was detected ten times or more. The target of this receptor is not known. No base qualities exist here, and no much larger clone lies one base off it. The immunoSEQ Assay, a bias-controlled multiplex PCR, was used to amplify TCRbeta CDR3 regions from genomic DNA. As for how the authors treated the data: Nucleated cell counts per sample were estimated from amplification of reference gene primers within the assay. To quantify the absolute abundance of each unique TCRbeta CDR3 rearrangement, sequence reads were collapsed and filtered. For each sample, productive Simpson clonality was calculated as the square root of Simpson's diversity index over productive rearrangements. The table was pulled from immuneACCESS by TCRdb, which kept in-frame rearrangements only. Such tables lose some clones; where checked, under half of the loss comes from unresolved V genes, and the rest has no known cause. The DNA gave D and trimming, while V, J and clone size come from that table. The sample yields fewer than 300,000 clones; less than 90% were counted once. The ten largest clones take up about 4.1% of the sample.

The germline V gene supplies CDR1 SGDLS and CDR2 YYNGEE. Here V drops 3 bases and J drops 2 bases, and the junction holds 2 bases not matched to any gene. The CDR3 holds 13 amino acids from the cysteine to the phenylalanine. The DNA shown is the 39-base CDR3, in frame from base 1. The source material was peripheral blood. The source is a man aged 60-69 years who had recovered from COVID-19. The rearranged chain carries TRBV9 and TRBJ2-7; 7 bases in the junction line up with TRBD1. This receptor carries the CDR3 CASSAQGAYEQYF. The nucleotides read TGTGCCAGCAGCGCCCAGGGGGCCTACGAGCAGTACTTC.